This T cell receptor beta chain was sequenced during a study of blood T cell repertoires in COVID-19. Whole-study context: Samples came from the United States, Italy and Spain, spanning acute and convalescent COVID-19. Sources were T cells, B-cell-depleted T cells, or PBMCs; the material itself was cDNA or gDNA.

Authors' analysis steps: Using reference gene primer amplification, nucleated cell counts were estimated. Repertoires were generated with immunoSEQ multiplex PCR, while TCRdb's copy carries only in-frame clones and drops some. V and J calls and clone size follow that table, whereas D and trimming were derived from the DNA. The sample carries roughly 200,000 clones, roughly 81% recorded once. The germline V and J ends were trimmed by 2 bases and 2 bases, with 12 bases remaining between them. Germline lookup yields CDR1 LNHNV and CDR2 YYDKDF (reference sequence). CDR3 length: 16 amino acids. This sequence was found in an elderly woman with acute or convalescent COVID-19. The sample taken for sequencing was peripheral blood. The chain is built from TRBV15 and TRBJ1-4; possibly TRBD1 for D (6 bases). The CDR3: CATSRTGSVTNEKLFF. The CDR3 DNA follows: TGTGCCACCAGCAGAACAGGGTCAGTCACTAATGAAAAACTGTTTTTT.